Below, 8 T cell receptor beta chains from the same sample are listed, as sequenced in a study of shared clonotypes between healthy human individuals. The repertoire was sequenced with immunoSEQ multiplex PCR; TCRdb's copy has only in-frame clones and lacks some. There are approximately 640,000 clones in the sample; 90% occur only once, and about 34% lies in the top ten. Sequenced input: memory CD8+ T cells from PBMCs. Described subset: CD45RO+ cells pooled with CCR7-negative TemRA cells. The receptors come from a man aged 18 to 29 in good health. Some clones in this sample may be carry-over from other donors' samples.

This sequence joins TRBV11-2 and TRBJ2-7; D perhaps matches TRBD1 (5 bases). V lost 1 base, J lost 3 bases, and 13 bases lay in between. The CDR3 contains 15 residues. Germline V lookup: CDR1 SGHAT, CDR2 FQNNGV. The CDR3 loop is CASSLVQGIGYEQYF. The CDR3, as DNA: TGTGCCAGCAGCTTAGTCCAGGGAATAGGCTACGAGCAGTACTTC.

This clone was counted only a few times. The gene calls are TRBV27 and TRBJ2-1; 8 nucleotides match TRBD2. There are 14 residues in the CDR3. Germline CDR1 reads MNHEY; CDR2 reads SMNVEV (reference sequence). Losses at the gene ends were 7 bases for V and 7 bases for J; bases not matched to a gene: 9. The CDR3 loop reads CASTLAGTGNEQFF. CDR3 DNA sequence: TGTGCCAGCACCCTAGCGGGCACTGGGAATGAGCAGTTCTTC.

This sequence joins TRBV15 and TRBJ2-3, with 12 bases lining up with TRBD2. The CDR3 has 16 residues. Germline V gene sequence: CDR1 LNHNV, CDR2 YYDKDF (reference sequence). Losses at the gene ends were 4 bases for V and 5 bases for J; bases not matched to a gene: 7. This CDR3 reads CATSTPQGLAGDTQYF. Here the CDR3 DNA reads TGTGCCACCAGCACACCTCAGGGACTAGCGGGAGATACGCAGTATTTT.

The chain combines TRBV19 with TRBJ1-1; TRBD1 might be the D (5 bases). The CDR3 is 14 amino acids. The V end was cut by 5 bases, the J end by 2 bases, with 12 bases between. From germline, CDR1 is LNHDA and CDR2 SQIVND (reference sequence). The CDR3 is CASSSRALNTEAFF. The CDR3 nucleotides read TGTGCCAGTAGTTCCAGGGCCTTAAACACTGAAGCTTTCTTT.

The chain has TRBV10-3 and TRBJ1-2; possible D gene TRBD1, 5 bases. With 7 bases removed from V and 6 bases from J, the gap between germline ends came to 21 bases. This CDR3 comprises 15 residues. Germline lookup yields CDR1 ENHRY and CDR2 SYGVKD. CDR3 nucleotides: TGTGCCATCATGACCCCCCGGGGGAACGGTGATGGCTACACCTTC. Its protein is CAIMTPRGNGDGYTF.

The chain recombines TRBV11-2 with TRBJ2-3; no reliable D call. This CDR3 is built from 13 residues. The germline V gene has CDR1 SGHAT and CDR2 FQNNGV. V lost 5 bases and J lost 2, with 8 bases in between. The CDR3: CASSVFFTDTQYF. CDR3 nucleotides: TGTGCCAGCAGCGTATTTTTCACAGATACGCAGTATTTT.

In its sample, this clone was seen a few times. The chain is built from TRBV27 and TRBJ1-6, with 8 bases aligning to TRBD1. J gave up 0 bases and V 5 bases, and 3 bases lay outside the gene matches. The length of the CDR3 is 16 residues. Germline V gives CDR1 MNHEY, CDR2 SMNVEV (reference sequence). The CDR3 bases are TGTGCCAGCAGTCGGACAGGGAGCTCCTATAATTCACCCCTCCACTTT. Translation gives CASSRTGSSYNSPLHF.

The rearrangement joins TRBV5-1 to TRBJ2-4; 12 bases align to TRBD2. V shed 1 base, J shed 1 base, and the junction held 6 bases outside the gene matches. Germline lookup yields CDR1 SGHRS and CDR2 YFSETQ. The CDR3 consists of 18 residues. This CDR3 reads CASSLMALAGGAKNIQYF. The CDR3 nucleotides are TGCGCCAGCAGCTTGATGGCCCTAGCGGGAGGGGCCAAAAACATTCAGTACTTC.